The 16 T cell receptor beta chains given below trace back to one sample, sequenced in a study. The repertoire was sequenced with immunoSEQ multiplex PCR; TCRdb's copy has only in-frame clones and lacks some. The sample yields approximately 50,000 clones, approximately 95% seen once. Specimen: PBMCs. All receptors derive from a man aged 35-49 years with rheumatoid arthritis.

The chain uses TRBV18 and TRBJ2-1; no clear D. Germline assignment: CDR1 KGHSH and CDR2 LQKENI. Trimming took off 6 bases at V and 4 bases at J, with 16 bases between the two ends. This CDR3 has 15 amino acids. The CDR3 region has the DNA TGTGCCAGCTCCGAGAGCCCTTTTTATTACAATGAGCAGTTCTTC. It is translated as CASSESPFYYNEQFF.

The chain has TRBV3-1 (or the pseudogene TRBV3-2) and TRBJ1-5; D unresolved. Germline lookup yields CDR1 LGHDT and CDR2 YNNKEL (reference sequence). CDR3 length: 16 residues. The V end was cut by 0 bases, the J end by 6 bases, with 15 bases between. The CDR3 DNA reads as TGTGCCAGCAGCCAAGAGGTTTCGGGTACGGGTCAGCCCCAGCATTTT. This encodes CASSQEVSGTGQPQHF.

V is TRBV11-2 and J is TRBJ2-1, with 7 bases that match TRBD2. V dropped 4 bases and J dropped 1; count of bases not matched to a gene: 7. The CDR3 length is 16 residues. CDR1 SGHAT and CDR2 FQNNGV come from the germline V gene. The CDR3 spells CASSSIAGESYNEQFF. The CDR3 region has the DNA TGTGCCAGCAGCTCAATAGCGGGTGAATCCTACAATGAGCAGTTCTTC.

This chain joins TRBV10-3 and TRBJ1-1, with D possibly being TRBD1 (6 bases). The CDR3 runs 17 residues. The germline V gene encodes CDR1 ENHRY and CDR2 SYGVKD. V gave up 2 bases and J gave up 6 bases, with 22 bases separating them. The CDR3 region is CAISETDDRPGRAEAFF. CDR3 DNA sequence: TGTGCCATCAGTGAGACCGATGACAGGCCCGGAAGGGCTGAAGCTTTCTTT.

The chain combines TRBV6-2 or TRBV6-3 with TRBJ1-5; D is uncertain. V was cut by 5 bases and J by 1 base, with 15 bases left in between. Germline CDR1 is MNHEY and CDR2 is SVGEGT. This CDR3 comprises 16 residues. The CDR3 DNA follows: TGTGCCAGCAGTCTCTCCCCAGGAGGGAGCAATCAGCCCCAGCATTTT. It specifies CASSLSPGGSNQPQHF.

CDR3 coding DNA: TGTGCCAGCAGGTGGGTCGCAACGAACACTGAAGCTTTCTTT. Its protein product is CASRWVATNTEAFF. The chain is built from TRBV7-9 and TRBJ1-1; D is undetermined. The CDR3 length is 14 residues. Trimming cost V 6 bases and J 1 base, with 12 bases left between them. The germline gives CDR1 SEHNR, CDR2 FQNEAQ (reference sequence).

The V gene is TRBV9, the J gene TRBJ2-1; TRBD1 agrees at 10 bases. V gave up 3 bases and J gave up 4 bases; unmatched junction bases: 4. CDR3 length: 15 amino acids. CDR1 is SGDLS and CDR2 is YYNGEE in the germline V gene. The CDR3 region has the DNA TGTGCCAGCAGCGGGGGACAGGGGTCTTACAATGAGCAGTTCTTC. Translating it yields CASSGGQGSYNEQFF. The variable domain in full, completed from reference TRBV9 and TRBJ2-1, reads DSGVTQTPKHLITATGQRVTLRCSPRSGDLSVYWYQQSLDQGLQFLIQYYNGEERAKGNILERFSAQQFPDLHSELNLSSLELGDSALYFCASSGGQGSYNEQFFGPGTRLTVL.

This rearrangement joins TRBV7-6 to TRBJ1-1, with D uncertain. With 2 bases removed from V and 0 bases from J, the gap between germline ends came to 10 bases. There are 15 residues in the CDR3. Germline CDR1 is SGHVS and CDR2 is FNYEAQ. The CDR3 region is CASSLSNRVNTEAFF. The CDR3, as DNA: TGTGCCAGCAGCTTATCCAATCGGGTGAACACTGAAGCTTTCTTT.

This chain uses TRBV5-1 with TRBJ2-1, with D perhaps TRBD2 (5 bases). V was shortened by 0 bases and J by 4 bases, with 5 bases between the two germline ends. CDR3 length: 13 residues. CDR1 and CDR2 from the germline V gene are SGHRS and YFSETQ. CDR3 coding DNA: TGCGCCAGCAGCTTGGGACTATACAATGAGCAGTTCTTC. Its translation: CASSLGLYNEQFF.

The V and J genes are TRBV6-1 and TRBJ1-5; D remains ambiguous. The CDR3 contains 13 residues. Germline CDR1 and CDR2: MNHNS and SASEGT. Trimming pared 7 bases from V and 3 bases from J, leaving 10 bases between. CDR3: CASTGSHNQPQHF. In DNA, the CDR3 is TGTGCCAGCACCGGCAGCCACAATCAGCCCCAGCATTTT.

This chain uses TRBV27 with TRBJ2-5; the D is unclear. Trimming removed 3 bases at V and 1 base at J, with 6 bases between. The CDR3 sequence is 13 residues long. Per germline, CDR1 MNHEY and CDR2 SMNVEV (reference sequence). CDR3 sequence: CASSFQSQETQYF. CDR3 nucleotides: TGTGCCAGCAGTTTTCAGAGCCAAGAGACCCAGTACTTC.

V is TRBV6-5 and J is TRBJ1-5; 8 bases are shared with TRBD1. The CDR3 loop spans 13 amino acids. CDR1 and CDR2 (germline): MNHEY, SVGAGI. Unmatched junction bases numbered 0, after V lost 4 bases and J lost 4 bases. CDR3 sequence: CASSWDRNQPQHF. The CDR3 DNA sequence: TGTGCCAGCAGTTGGGACAGGAATCAGCCCCAGCATTTT.

The CDR3 coding sequence is TGTGCCAGCAGCGCCTCGGGACTGCCGCGTAACAATGAGCAGTTCTTC. Its translation is CASSASGLPRNNEQFF. This chain links TRBV7-9 with TRBJ2-1; TRBD2 might be the D (6 bases). The ends were cut back, 5 bases at V and 5 bases at J, with 19 bases in the middle. Germline CDR1 is SEHNR and CDR2 is FQNEAQ (reference sequence). This CDR3 spans 16 amino acids.

CDR3 in amino acids: CASSADRVSGNTIYF. CDR3 bases: TGTGCCAGCAGCGCGGACAGGGTATCTGGAAACACCATATATTTT. This rearrangement joins TRBV7-2 to TRBJ1-3; TRBD1 agrees at 8 bases. Per germline, CDR1 SGHTA and CDR2 FQGNSA. The CDR3 has 15 amino acids. Trimming removed 5 bases from V and 1 base from J; junction bases left unmatched: 4.

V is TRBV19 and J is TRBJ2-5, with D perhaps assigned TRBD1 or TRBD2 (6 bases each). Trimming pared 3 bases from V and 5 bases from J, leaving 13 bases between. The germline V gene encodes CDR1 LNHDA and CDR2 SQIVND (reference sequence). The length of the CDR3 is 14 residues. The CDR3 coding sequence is TGTGCCAGTAGTATTACCGGGGGCCGGGAGACCCAGTACTTC. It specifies CASSITGGRETQYF.

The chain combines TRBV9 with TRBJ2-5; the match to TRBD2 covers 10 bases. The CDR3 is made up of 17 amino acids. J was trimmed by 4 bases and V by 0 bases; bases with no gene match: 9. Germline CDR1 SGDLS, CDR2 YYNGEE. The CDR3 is CASSVADGLAGGETQYF. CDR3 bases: TGTGCCAGCAGCGTAGCTGACGGGTTAGCGGGGGGAGAGACCCAGTACTTC.